This is a list of T cell receptor beta chains from one sample in a study of T cell repertoires in cytomegalovirus infection. TCRdb processed the reads anew with MiXCR; each CDR3 protein has one entry. The table includes over 300,000 distinct CDR3 sequences, 9.5% detected once. The sample consisted of PBMCs. The origin of the receptors is a human donor in good health (CMV status not recorded). Some clones in this sample may be carry-over from other donors' samples. Each CDR3 is given with its conserved first and last residue. Each record gives: clone size, V gene, D gene, J gene, CDR3 protein, CDR3 DNA. The D gene is left open where the match is weak. Size is omitted from some rows. Given values are once, few, many or a class for expanded clones.

-	TRBV20-1	TRBD1	TRBJ1-3	CSARDGTGVANTIYF	TGCAGTGCTAGAGATGGGACAGGGGTTGCAAACACCATATATTTT
many	TRBV7-9	-	TRBJ1-6	CASSLQTGLRSPLHF	TGTGCCAGCAGCTTACAAACAGGGCTGCGTTCACCCCTCCACTTT
many	TRBV7-2	TRBD2	TRBJ2-5	CASSPGLAAFQETQYF	TGTGCCAGCAGTCCTGGACTAGCGGCCTTCCAAGAGACCCAGTACTTC
many	TRBV7-2	-	TRBJ2-7	CASSLSYEQYF	TGTGCCAGCAGCCTCTCCTACGAGCAGTACTTC
few	TRBV6-1	-	TRBJ1-5	CASSGSQINQPQHF	TGTGCCAGCAGTGGATCACAAATCAATCAGCCCCAGCATTTT
many	TRBV5-4	TRBD2	TRBJ2-1	CASSTPGGGTRSEQFF	TGTGCCAGCAGCACTCCGGGGGGGGGCACTAGAAGTGAGCAGTTCTTC
many	TRBV7-9	TRBD2	TRBJ2-1	CASSLDVAGGPYNEQFF	TGTGCCAGCAGCTTAGATGTGGCGGGGGGGCCATACAATGAGCAGTTCTTC
many	TRBV18	TRBD1	TRBJ1-2	CASSTSGTGGLNYGYTF	TGTGCCAGCTCAACGTCCGGGACAGGGGGCCTAAACTATGGCTACACCTTC
few	TRBV5-5	-	TRBJ2-7	CASSLRDERNEQYF	TGTGCCAGCAGCCTGAGGGACGAACGGAACGAGCAGTACTTC
many	TRBV7-2	-	TRBJ2-5	CAISGGSASQETQYF	TGTGCCATCTCAGGCGGCAGTGCTTCCCAAGAGACCCAGTACTTC
many	TRBV11-2	-	TRBJ1-6	CASSPRGTRGNSPLHF	TGTGCCAGCAGCCCGAGGGGTACCAGGGGTAATTCACCCCTCCACTTT
-	TRBV30	-	TRBJ1-1	CAWRGFSRQGDTEAFF	TGTGCCTGGAGAGGTTTCAGTAGGCAGGGAGACACTGAAGCTTTCTTT
-	TRBV6-2/TRBV6-3	-	TRBJ2-7	CASSSPGTFSYEQYF	TGTGCCAGCAGTTCCCCTGGGACGTTTTCCTACGAGCAGTACTTC
many	TRBV7-2	-	TRBJ1-2	CASSEAARDYGYTF	TGTGCCAGCAGCGAGGCGGCTAGAGACTATGGCTACACCTTC
-	TRBV4-1	-	TRBJ1-1	CASSQDDRSDTEAFF	TGCGCCAGCAGCCAAGACGACAGGTCGGACACTGAAGCTTTCTTT
few	TRBV7-6	TRBD1	TRBJ1-2	CASRTGGDGYTF	TGTGCCAGCAGGACAGGGGGCGATGGCTACACCTTC
-	TRBV7-9	-	TRBJ2-7	CASSFPSGSYEQYF	TGTGCCAGCAGCTTTCCAAGCGGGTCCTACGAGCAGTACTTC
few	TRBV7-5	-	TRBJ2-3	CISVPEALRIFPGHTDTQYF	-
many	TRBV7-2	TRBD2	TRBJ2-1	CASSLVAGGLSSYNEQFF	TGTGCCAGCAGCTTAGTTGCGGGGGGGCTGAGCTCCTACAATGAGCAGTTCTTC
-	TRBV12-3/TRBV12-4	TRBD2	TRBJ2-3	CASSQTSGLSTDTQYF	TGTGCCAGCAGTCAGACTAGCGGCCTTAGCACAGATACGCAGTATTTT
many	TRBV7-9	-	TRBJ1-1	CASSLTRVFDTEAFF	TGTGCCAGCAGCCTAACCAGGGTTTTTGACACTGAAGCTTTCTTT
many	TRBV7-2	-	TRBJ1-1	CASSLRLGDTEAFF	TGTGCCAGCAGCCTGCGGCTAGGGGACACTGAAGCTTTCTTT
many	TRBV7-2	TRBD2	TRBJ2-7	CASRPTAGRHYEQYF	TGTGCCAGCAGGCCCACAGCGGGGCGTCACTACGAGCAGTACTTC
many	TRBV6-1	TRBD2	TRBJ2-3	CAGRSGGATDTQYF	TGTGCCGGCCGGAGCGGGGGGGCCACAGATACGCAGTATTTT
many	TRBV7-9	-	TRBJ2-5	CASSSSRDIQETQYF	TGTGCCAGCAGCTCAAGCCGGGACATACAAGAGACCCAGTACTTC
many	TRBV7-2	-	TRBJ2-1	CASSLGRDWQFF	TGTGCCAGCAGCTTAGGTCGGGACTGGCAGTTCTTC
few	TRBV12-3/TRBV12-4	-	TRBJ1-4	CASSVEKLFF	TGTGCCAGCAGTGTTGAAAAACTGTTTTTT
many	TRBV7-2	TRBD1	TRBJ2-5	CASSSGTGPLWETQYF	TGTGCCAGCAGCTCCGGGACAGGGCCCCTGTGGGAGACCCAGTACTTC
many	TRBV7-2	TRBD1	TRBJ1-1	CASSSKGQITEAFF	TGTGCCAGCAGTTCTAAGGGACAGATCACTGAAGCTTTCTTT
-	TRBV7-8	-	TRBJ2-2	CASSLMGLANTGELFF	TGTGCCAGCAGCTTAATGGGGCTCGCGAACACCGGGGAGCTGTTTTTT
many	TRBV30	-	TRBJ1-1	CAWSFDNKAFF	TGTGCCTGGAGTTTCGATAATAAAGCTTTCTTT
-	TRBV7-2	-	TRBJ2-3	CASSSRGGLRGSSTDTQYF	TGTGCCAGCAGCTCCCGGGGTGGGCTTAGGGGGAGTAGCACAGATACGCAGTATTTT
few	TRBV20-1	-	TRBJ2-3	CSASPLPSTDTQYF	TGCAGTGCTAGTCCTTTACCCAGCACAGATACGCAGTATTTT
few	TRBV11-1	TRBD1	TRBJ1-1	CASSSPVGNRGLTEAFF	TGTGCCAGCAGCTCTCCGGTGGGGAACAGGGGGCTTACTGAAGCTTTCTTT
few	TRBV6-2/TRBV6-3	TRBD2	TRBJ2-1	CASSYRTSGSFEQFF	TGTGCCAGCAGTTACCGGACTAGCGGGAGTTTTGAGCAGTTCTTC
many	TRBV7-2	-	TRBJ1-6	CASSLRGKGSPLHF	TGTGCCAGCAGCTTACGGGGAAAGGGATCACCCCTCCACTTT
few	TRBV11-2	-	TRBJ1-5	CASSLEPGSNQPQHF	TGTGCCAGCAGTCTAGAGCCCGGTAGCAATCAGCCCCAGCATTTT
few	TRBV19	TRBD1	TRBJ2-1	CASSGRFWDRIYNEQFF	TGTGCCAGTAGTGGAAGATTCTGGGACAGGATCTACAATGAGCAGTTCTTC
many	TRBV7-2	TRBD2	TRBJ2-7	CASTLPRLAGASYEQYF	TGTGCCAGCACCCTTCCCCGGCTAGCGGGGGCGTCCTACGAGCAGTACTTC
-	TRBV24-1	-	TRBJ1-2	CATSDRANYGYTF	TGTGCCACCAGTGATAGGGCTAACTATGGCTACACCTTC
-	TRBV2	TRBD1	TRBJ2-5	CASSDRGLGETQYF	TGTGCCAGCAGTGACAGGGGGCTTGGAGAGACCCAGTACTTC
few	TRBV19	TRBD2	TRBJ2-4	CASKGAGENIQYF	TGTGCCAGTAAAGGAGCGGGAGAAAACATTCAGTACTTC
-	TRBV28	-	TRBJ2-3	CASRLRHTQYF	TGTGCCAGCCGCTTACGCCATACGCAGTATTTT
few	TRBV6-4	-	TRBJ2-1	CASSRDLGNEQFF	TGTGCCAGCAGTAGGGATCTCGGCAATGAGCAGTTCTTC